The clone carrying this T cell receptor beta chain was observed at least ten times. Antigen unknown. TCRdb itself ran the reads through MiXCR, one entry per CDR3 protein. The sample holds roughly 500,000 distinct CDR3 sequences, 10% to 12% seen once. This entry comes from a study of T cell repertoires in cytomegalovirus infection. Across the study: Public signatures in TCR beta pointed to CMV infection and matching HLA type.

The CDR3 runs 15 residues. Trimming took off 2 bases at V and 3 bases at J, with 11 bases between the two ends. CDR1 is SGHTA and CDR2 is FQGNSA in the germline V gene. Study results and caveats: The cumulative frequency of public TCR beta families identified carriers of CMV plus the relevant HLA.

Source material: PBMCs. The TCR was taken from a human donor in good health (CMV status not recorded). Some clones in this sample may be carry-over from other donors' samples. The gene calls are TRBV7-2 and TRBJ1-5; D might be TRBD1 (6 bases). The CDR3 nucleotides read TGTGCCAGCAGCTTAATACAGGGCGACAATCAGCCCCAGCATTTT. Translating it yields CASSLIQGDNQPQHF.